This T cell receptor beta chain was identified in a study of CDR3 diversity in severe acne. TCRdb re-called the PCR reads with MiXCR, one entry per CDR3 protein. The sample yields fewer than 90,000 distinct CDR3 sequences, around 54% seen once. Losses at the gene ends were 3 bases for V and 4 bases for J; bases not matched to a gene: 12. CDR3 length: 17 residues. Per the germline V gene, CDR1 is SQVTM and CDR2 is ANQGSEA. As regards this clonotype: The CDR3 does not end in the conserved phenylalanine or tryptophan, so this is likely a read error.

This chain uses TRBV29-1 with TRBJ2-7; 13 bases are shared with TRBD2. This TCR was recovered from a male donor with severe acne vulgaris. Sequencing input: blood. The CDR3 sequence: CSVETSGRPPSRYEQYI. The CDR3 nucleotides are TGCAGCGTTGAGACTAGCGGGAGGCCCCCTTCCAGGTACGAGCAGTACATC.